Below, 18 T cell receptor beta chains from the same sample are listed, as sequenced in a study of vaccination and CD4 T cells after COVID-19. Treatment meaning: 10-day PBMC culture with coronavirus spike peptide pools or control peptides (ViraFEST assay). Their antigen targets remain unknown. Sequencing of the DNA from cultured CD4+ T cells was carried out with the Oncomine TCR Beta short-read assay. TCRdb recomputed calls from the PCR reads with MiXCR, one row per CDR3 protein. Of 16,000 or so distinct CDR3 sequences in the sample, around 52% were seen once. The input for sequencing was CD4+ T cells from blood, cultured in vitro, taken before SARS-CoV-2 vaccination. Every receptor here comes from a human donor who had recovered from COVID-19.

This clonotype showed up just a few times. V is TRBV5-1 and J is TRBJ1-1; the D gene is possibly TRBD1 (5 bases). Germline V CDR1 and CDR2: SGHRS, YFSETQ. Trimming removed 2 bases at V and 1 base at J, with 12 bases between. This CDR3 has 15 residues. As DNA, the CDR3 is TGCGCCAGCAGCTTCCAGAGGGGAACGAACACTGAAGCTTTCTTT. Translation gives CASSFQRGTNTEAFF.

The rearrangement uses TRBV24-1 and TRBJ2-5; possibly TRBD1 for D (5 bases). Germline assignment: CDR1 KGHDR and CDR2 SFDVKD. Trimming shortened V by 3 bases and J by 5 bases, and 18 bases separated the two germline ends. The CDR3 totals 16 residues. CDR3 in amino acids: CATSDIGQGLGETQYF. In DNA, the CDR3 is TGTGCCACCAGTGATATAGGTCAGGGCTTGGGGGAGACCCAGTACTTC.

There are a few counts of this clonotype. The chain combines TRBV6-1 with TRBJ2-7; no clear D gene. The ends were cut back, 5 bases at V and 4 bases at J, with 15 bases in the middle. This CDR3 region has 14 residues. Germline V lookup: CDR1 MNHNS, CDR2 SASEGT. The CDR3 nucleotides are TGTGCCAGCAGTAACACCAGGTCGGGTTACGAGCAGTACTTC. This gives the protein CASSNTRSGYEQYF.

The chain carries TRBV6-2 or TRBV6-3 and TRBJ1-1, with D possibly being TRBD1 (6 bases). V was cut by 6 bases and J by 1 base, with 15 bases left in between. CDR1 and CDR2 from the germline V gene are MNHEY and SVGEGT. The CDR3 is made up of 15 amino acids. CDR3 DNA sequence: TGTGCCAGCAGCCGATGGGACACGAGGAACACTGAAGCTTTCTTT. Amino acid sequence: CASSRWDTRNTEAFF.

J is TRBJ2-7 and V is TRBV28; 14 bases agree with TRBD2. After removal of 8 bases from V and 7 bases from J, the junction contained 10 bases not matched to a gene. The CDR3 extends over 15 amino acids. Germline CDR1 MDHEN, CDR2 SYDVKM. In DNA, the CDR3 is TGTGCCAGCCTGAGGGGACTAGCGGGAGAAGGAGAGCAGTACTTC. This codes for CASLRGLAGEGEQYF. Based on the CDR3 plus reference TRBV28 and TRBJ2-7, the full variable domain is DVKVTQSSRYLVKRTGEKVFLECVQDMDHENMFWYRQDPGLGLRLIYFSYDVKMKEKGDIPEGYSVSREKKERFSLILESASTNQTSMYLCASLRGLAGEGEQYFGPGTRLTVT.

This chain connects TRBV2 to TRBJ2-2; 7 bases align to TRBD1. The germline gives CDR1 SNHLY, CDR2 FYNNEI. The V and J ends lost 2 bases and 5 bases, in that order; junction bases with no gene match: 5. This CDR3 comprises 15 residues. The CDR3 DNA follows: TGTGCCAGCAGTGAAAGGGGGCTAGTGACCGGGGAGCTGTTTTTT. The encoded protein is CASSERGLVTGELFF.

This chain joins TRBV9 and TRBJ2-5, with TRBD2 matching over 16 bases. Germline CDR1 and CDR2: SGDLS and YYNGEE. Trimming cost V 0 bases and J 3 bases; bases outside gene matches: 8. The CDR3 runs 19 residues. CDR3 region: CASSVGFGTSGRAEETQYF. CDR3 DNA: TGTGCCAGCAGCGTAGGTTTCGGGACTAGCGGGAGGGCCGAAGAGACCCAGTACTTC.

CDR3 in amino acids: CASIPRQGASGANVLTF. As DNA, the CDR3 is TGTGCCAGCATCCCCCGGCAGGGGGCCTCTGGGGCCAACGTCCTGACTTTC. The chain combines TRBV6-2 or TRBV6-3 with TRBJ2-6; 8 bases agree with TRBD1. The germline V gene has CDR1 MNHEY and CDR2 SVGEGT. V lost 7 bases and J lost 0; bases outside the gene matches: 8. The CDR3 spans 17 residues.

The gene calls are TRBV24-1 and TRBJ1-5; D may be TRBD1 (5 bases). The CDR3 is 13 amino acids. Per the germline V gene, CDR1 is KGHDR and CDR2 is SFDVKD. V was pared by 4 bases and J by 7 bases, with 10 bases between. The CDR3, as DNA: TGTGCCACCAGTGACACAGGTCTCCAGCCCCAGCATTTT. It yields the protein CATSDTGLQPQHF.

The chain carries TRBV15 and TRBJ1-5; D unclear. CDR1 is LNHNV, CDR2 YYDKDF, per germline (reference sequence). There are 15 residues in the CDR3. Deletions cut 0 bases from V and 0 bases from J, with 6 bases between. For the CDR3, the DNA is TGTGCCACCAGCAGAGAGGGATATAGCAATCAGCCCCAGCATTTT. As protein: CATSREGYSNQPQHF.

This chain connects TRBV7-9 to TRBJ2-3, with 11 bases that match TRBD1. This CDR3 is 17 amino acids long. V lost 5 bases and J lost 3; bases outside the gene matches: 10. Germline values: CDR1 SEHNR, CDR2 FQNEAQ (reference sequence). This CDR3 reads CASSRSLGTGGTDTQYF. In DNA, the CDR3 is TGTGCCAGCAGCCGCAGCCTCGGGACAGGGGGTACAGATACGCAGTATTTT. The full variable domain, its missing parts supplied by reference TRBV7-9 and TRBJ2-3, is DTGVSQNPRHKITKRGQNVTFRCDPISEHNRLYWYRQTLGQGPEFLTYFQNEAQLEKSRLLSDRFSAERPKGSFSTLEIQRTEQGDSAMYLCASSRSLGTGGTDTQYFGPGTRLTVL.

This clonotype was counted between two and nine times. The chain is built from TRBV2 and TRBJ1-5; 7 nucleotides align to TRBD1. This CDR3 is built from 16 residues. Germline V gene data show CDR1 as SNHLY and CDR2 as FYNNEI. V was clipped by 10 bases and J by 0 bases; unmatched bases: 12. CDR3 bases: TGTGCCACCTCCCGGGACAGCACCATTAGCAATCAGCCCCAGCATTTT. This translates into CATSRDSTISNQPQHF.

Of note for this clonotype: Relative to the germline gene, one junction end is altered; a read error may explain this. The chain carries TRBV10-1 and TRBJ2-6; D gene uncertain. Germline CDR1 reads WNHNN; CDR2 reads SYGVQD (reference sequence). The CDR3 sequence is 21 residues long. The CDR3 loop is CASSETVTRYVLSSGTNVLTF. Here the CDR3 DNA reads TGCGCCAGCAGTGAGACTGTGACACGGTACGTTTTAAGCTCTGGGACCAACGTCCTGACTTTC.

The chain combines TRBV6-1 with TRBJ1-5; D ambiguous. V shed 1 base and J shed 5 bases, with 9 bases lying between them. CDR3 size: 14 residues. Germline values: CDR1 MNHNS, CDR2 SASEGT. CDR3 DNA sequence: TGTGCCAGCAGTGAAGACCGTGGGTATCAGCCCCAGCATTTT. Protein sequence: CASSEDRGYQPQHF.

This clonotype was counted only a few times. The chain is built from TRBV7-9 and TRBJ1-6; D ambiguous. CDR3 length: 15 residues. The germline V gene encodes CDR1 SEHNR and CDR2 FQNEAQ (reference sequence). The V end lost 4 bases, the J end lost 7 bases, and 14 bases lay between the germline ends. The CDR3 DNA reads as TGTGCCAGCAGCTCATCTGGGCCCGGGAATTCACCCCTCCACTTT. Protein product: CASSSSGPGNSPLHF.

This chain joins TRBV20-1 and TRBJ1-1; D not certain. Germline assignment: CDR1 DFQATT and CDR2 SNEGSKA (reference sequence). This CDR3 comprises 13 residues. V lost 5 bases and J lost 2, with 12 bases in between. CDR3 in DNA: TGCAGTGCTCGGCGTCCGGCCAACACTGAAGCTTTCTTT. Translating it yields CSARRPANTEAFF.

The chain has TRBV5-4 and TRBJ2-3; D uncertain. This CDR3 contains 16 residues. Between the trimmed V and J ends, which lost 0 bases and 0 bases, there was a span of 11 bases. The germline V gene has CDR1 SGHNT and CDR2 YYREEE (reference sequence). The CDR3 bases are TGTGCCAGCAGCTTGGCCGGTGGGATAAGCACAGATACGCAGTATTTT. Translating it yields CASSLAGGISTDTQYF.

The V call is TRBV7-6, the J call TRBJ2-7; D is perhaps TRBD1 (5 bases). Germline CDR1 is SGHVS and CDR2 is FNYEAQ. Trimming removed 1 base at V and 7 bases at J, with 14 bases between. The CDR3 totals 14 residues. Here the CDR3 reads CASSLEVVQGEQYF. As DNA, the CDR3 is TGTGCCAGCAGCTTAGAGGTTGTTCAGGGAGAGCAGTACTTC.